This T cell receptor (beta chain) was captured by sequencing in a study of neurological immune-mediated disorders. Time point described: longitudinal time-point 2. 2 million unsorted PBMCs were stored in RNAlater at -80 °C before RNA extraction. TCRdb reanalysed the 5' RACE reads using MiXCR and keeps one entry per CDR3 protein. The sample holds about 80,000 distinct CDR3 sequences, 5% to 6.5% seen once. This clonotype was counted many times. The CDR3 runs to 13 residues. V dropped 4 bases and J dropped 5 bases, with 13 bases sitting between them. Germline CDR1 reads SGHRS; CDR2 reads YFSETQ. The sample consisted of PBMCs. The receptor comes from a woman in her fifties or sixties with multiple sclerosis. The chain links TRBV5-1 to TRBJ2-7; D may be TRBD1 or TRBD2 (5 bases each). CDR3 bases: TGCGCCAGCAGCCGGAACTTGGGGGACGAGCAGTACTTC. It encodes CASSRNLGDEQYF.